A single sample is the source of the 25 T cell receptor beta chains below, sequenced in a study of memory CD4+ T cells and cytomegalovirus serostatus. Produced via immunoSEQ multiplex PCR; TCRdb's table is partial and in-frame only. The sample includes tens of thousands of clones, approximately 80% of them seen just once. The sort gate was single viable CD3+CD4+CD8-CD45RO+ cells for memory CD4+ T cells. Sequenced input: memory CD4+ T cells from blood. Source of these receptors: an adult in good health and CMV-seronegative.

The V and J genes are TRBV6-4 and TRBJ2-6; 14 bases fit TRBD2. Germline V CDR1 and CDR2: MRHNA, SNTAGT. The CDR3 totals 21 residues. V shed 2 bases and J 2 bases; nucleotides not matched to a gene: 11. CDR3 bases: TGTGCCAGCAGTGACGGTCTAGGGACTAGCGGGAGATACCCTGGGGCCAACGTCCTGACTTTC. It is translated as CASSDGLGTSGRYPGANVLTF.

The chain joins TRBV6-6 to TRBJ2-1; TRBD1 matches 7 bases. Losses at the gene ends were 6 bases for V and 2 bases for J; bases not matched to a gene: 7. The CDR3 consists of 15 residues. CDR1 MNHNY and CDR2 SVGAGI come from the germline V gene (reference sequence). The CDR3 bases are TGTGCCAGCAGGCGGACAGGAGATGCCTACAATGAGCAGTTCTTC. Its protein product is CASRRTGDAYNEQFF.

The chain recombines TRBV6-1 with TRBJ1-5; D might be TRBD1 (5 bases). Trimming stripped 4 bases from V and 1 base from J, with 11 bases between. The length of the CDR3 is 15 residues. Germline values: CDR1 MNHNS, CDR2 SASEGT. CDR3 sequence reads: CASSADRTSNQPQHF. Written as DNA, the CDR3 is TGTGCCAGCAGTGCAGACCGGACAAGCAATCAGCCCCAGCATTTT.

This sequence joins TRBV14 and TRBJ1-2, with 9 bases identical to TRBD1. This CDR3 region has 14 residues. Per germline, CDR1 SGHDN and CDR2 FVKESK. Trimming removed 4 bases from V and 7 bases from J; junction bases left unmatched: 7. CDR3 DNA: TGTGCCAGCAGCCCCCTCGGGACAGGGCCTGGCTACACCTTC. Translating it yields CASSPLGTGPGYTF.

The V and J genes are TRBV29-1 and TRBJ1-3; D unclear. Trimming left V 5 bases short and J 0 bases short, with 5 bases between. The CDR3 sequence is 12 residues long. Germline V gene sequence: CDR1 SQVTM, CDR2 ANQGSEA. The CDR3 nucleotides read TGCAGCGTTATCCTCTCTGGAAACACCATATATTTT. Protein sequence: CSVILSGNTIYF.

The chain links TRBV7-2 to TRBJ2-3; D call uncertain. CDR3 size: 12 residues. Germline loops: CDR1 SGHTA, CDR2 FQGNSA. Between the trimmed V and J ends, which lost 1 base and 4 bases, there was a span of 3 bases. The CDR3 sequence: CASSLGPDTQYF. Written as DNA, the CDR3 is TGTGCCAGCAGCTTAGGGCCAGATACGCAGTATTTT.

The V call is TRBV5-1, the J call TRBJ2-7; D is undetermined. The CDR3 covers 12 residues. Germline V gene lookup returns CDR1 SGHRS and CDR2 YFSETQ. Trimming removed 4 bases at V and 5 bases at J, with 10 bases between. CDR3 protein: CASSRSLDEQYF. As DNA, the CDR3 is TGCGCCAGCAGCCGGTCGTTGGACGAGCAGTACTTC. Supplemented by reference TRBV5-1 and TRBJ2-7, the full variable domain reads KAGVTQTPRYLIKTRGQQVTLSCSPISGHRSVSWYQQTPGQGLQFLFEYFSETQRNKGNFPGRFSGRQFSNSRSEMNVSTLELGDSALYLCASSRSLDEQYFGPGTRLTVT.

CDR3 sequence: CASTRRGSGNTIYF. The CDR3 DNA follows: TGTGCCAGTACCCGAAGAGGCTCTGGAAACACCATATATTTT. The chain joins TRBV19 to TRBJ1-3; no clear D. The CDR3 totals 14 residues. CDR1 is LNHDA, CDR2 SQIVND, per germline (reference sequence). V was clipped by 7 bases and J by 0 bases, with 10 bases between them.

The rearrangement links TRBV12-2 to TRBJ1-1; no check of the table's D call, TRBD1, against the DNA was made. TRBV12-2 is marked as a pseudogene. The CDR3 runs to 18 residues. The DNA for the CDR3 is TGTGCAAGTCGCTTAGCGATCGGGGACAAGACGATGAACACTGAAGCTTTCTTT. The encoded protein is CASRLAIGDKTMNTEAFF.

The rearrangement links TRBV30 to TRBJ1-2; TRBD1 matches 7 bases. V gave up 3 bases and J gave up 8 bases; unmatched junction bases: 9. Germline lookup yields CDR1 GTSNPN and CDR2 SVGIG (reference sequence). This CDR3 comprises 13 residues. The CDR3 bases are TGTGCCTGGAGGCCGCGGGACAGCGGGGGCTACACCTTC. It translates to CAWRPRDSGGYTF.

The chain links TRBV6-6 to TRBJ1-1, with 9 positions matching TRBD1. This CDR3 comprises 14 residues. The V gene end was trimmed by 6 bases and the J gene end by 6 bases; junction bases not matched to a gene: 8. Germline-derived CDR1 and CDR2 are MNHNY and SVGAGI (reference sequence). CDR3 coding DNA: TGTGCCAGCAGGCGGGACAGGGCGAGTCCTGAAGCTTTCTTT. Translation: CASRRDRASPEAFF.

V and J are TRBV19 and TRBJ2-1; possible D gene TRBD2, 6 bases. The CDR3 spans 12 residues. V was clipped by 7 bases and J by 8 bases, with 12 bases between them. Germline V gene data show CDR1 as LNHDA and CDR2 as SQIVND (reference sequence). Here the CDR3 reads CASTTGGYEQFF. The CDR3 bases are TGTGCCAGTACCACCGGGGGTTATGAGCAGTTCTTC.

This clone has just a few counts. V usage is TRBV11-2 and J usage is TRBJ2-2, with 12 bases that match TRBD2. V lost 3 bases, J lost 5 bases, and 1 base stayed unmatched. Germline loops: CDR1 SGHAT, CDR2 FQNNGV. The length of the CDR3 is 15 residues. DNA of the CDR3: TGTGCCAGCAGCTTCCTAGCGGGGGGGACCGGGGAGCTGTTTTTT. Residues: CASSFLAGGTGELFF.

CDR3 loop: CASSLALDRGLGEQFF. The CDR3 bases are TGCGCCAGCAGCTTGGCCCTGGACAGGGGTCTGGGGGAGCAGTTCTTC. The chain carries TRBV5-1 and TRBJ2-1; 9 bases map to TRBD1. Germline lookup yields CDR1 SGHRS and CDR2 YFSETQ. Trimming cost V 0 bases and J 10 bases; bases outside gene matches: 11. This CDR3 contains 16 residues.

The chain combines TRBV5-4 with TRBJ2-3; TRBD1 or TRBD2 may be the D gene (5 bases each). The germline V and J ends were trimmed by 4 bases and 2 bases, with 17 bases remaining between them. Germline V gives CDR1 SGHNT, CDR2 YYREEE (reference sequence). The CDR3 contains 16 residues. In nucleotides, the CDR3 is TGTGCCAGCAGCCGGGGCCCTGCCTTGCCCACAGATACGCAGTATTTT. Residues: CASSRGPALPTDTQYF.

The chain links TRBV7-2 to TRBJ1-2; TRBD1 is a possible D gene (6 bases). The germline V gene encodes CDR1 SGHTA and CDR2 FQGNSA. Trimming removed 6 bases at V and 14 bases at J, with 19 bases between. The CDR3 runs 12 residues. CDR3 protein: CASSFRTGHRTF. CDR3 nucleotides: TGTGCCAGCAGTTTCCGAACAGGGCACCGAACCTTC. Based on the CDR3 plus reference TRBV7-2 and TRBJ1-2, the full variable domain is GAGVSQSPSNKVTEKGKDVELRCDPISGHTALYWYRQSLGQGLEFLIYFQGNSAPDKSGLPSDRFSAERTGGSVSTLTIQRTQQEDSAVYLCASSFRTGHRTFGSGTRLTVV.

This chain joins TRBV5-1 and TRBJ2-7; 9 nucleotides line up with TRBD1. Germline loops: CDR1 SGHRS, CDR2 YFSETQ. CDR3 length: 15 residues. After removal of 3 bases from V and 4 bases from J, the junction contained 8 bases not matched to a gene. CDR3 protein: CASSSAGTGWYEQYF. DNA of the CDR3: TGCGCCAGCAGCTCGGCGGGGACAGGGTGGTACGAGCAGTACTTC.

This clone occurred once. The V and J genes are TRBV10-3 and TRBJ1-2, with D possibly TRBD1 on 6 matching bases. Germline assignment: CDR1 ENHRY and CDR2 SYGVKD. The CDR3 consists of 14 residues. Between the trimmed V and J ends, which lost 5 bases and 5 bases, there was a span of 15 bases. CDR3 DNA: TGTGCCATCAGTCGGGCAGGGGCTGAGTATGGCTACACCTTC. As protein: CAISRAGAEYGYTF.

This chain uses TRBV5-4 with TRBJ2-7; D is possibly TRBD1 or TRBD2 (5 bases each). Germline V gene sequence: CDR1 SGHNT, CDR2 YYREEE (reference sequence). The length of the CDR3 is 17 residues. The germline V and J ends were trimmed by 1 base and 0 bases, with 17 bases remaining between them. The CDR3 protein is CASSLTGHSKSSYEQYF. The CDR3 bases are TGTGCCAGCAGCTTGACGGGGCACTCAAAGAGCTCCTACGAGCAGTACTTC.

This clone was recorded once. This chain uses TRBV7-2 with TRBJ2-3; TRBD1 is a possible D gene (6 bases). There are 15 residues in the CDR3. CDR1 is SGHTA and CDR2 is FQGNSA in the germline V gene. Trimming removed 3 bases from V and 0 bases from J, with 10 bases in between. The CDR3 loop is CASSFGQLSTDTQYF. CDR3 DNA sequence: TGTGCCAGCAGCTTTGGACAGTTAAGCACAGATACGCAGTATTTT.

The V gene is TRBV7-2, the J gene TRBJ2-5, with 7 nucleotides matching TRBD1. CDR1 and CDR2 from the germline V gene are SGHTA and FQGNSA. There are 14 residues in the CDR3. J gave up 9 bases and V 4 bases, and 11 bases lay outside the gene matches. In DNA form, the CDR3 reads TGTGCCAGCAGCTCCGGACAGGCCGGTGGGGCCCAGTACTTC. As protein: CASSSGQAGGAQYF.

The V call is TRBV6-5, the J call TRBJ2-7; no clear D gene. Germline CDR1 MNHEY, CDR2 SVGAGI. The CDR3 covers 15 residues. The ends were cut back, 6 bases at V and 0 bases at J, with 15 bases in the middle. This CDR3 reads CASRVAFSSSYEQYF. In nucleotides, the CDR3 is TGTGCCAGCAGGGTGGCCTTTTCAAGCTCCTACGAGCAGTACTTC.

The chain has TRBV5-1 and TRBJ2-2; D gene uncertain. The length of the CDR3 is 15 residues. Trimming removed 1 base from V and 2 bases from J, with 9 bases in between. Germline CDR1 reads SGHRS; CDR2 reads YFSETQ. The CDR3 sequence is CASSLSQRNTGELFF. DNA for the CDR3: TGCGCCAGCAGCTTGTCTCAGAGAAACACCGGGGAGCTGTTTTTT.

The chain links TRBV7-8 to TRBJ2-7; TRBD2 is a possible D gene (5 bases). Germline V gene data show CDR1 as SGHVS and CDR2 as FQNEAQ. The CDR3 length is 16 residues. Trimming removed 4 bases at V and 6 bases at J, with 22 bases between. In DNA, the CDR3 is TGTGCCAGCAGCTCCCTCTCGACGCCACGAGGGAGCGAGCAGTACTTC. Its translation is CASSSLSTPRGSEQYF. Drawing the rest from reference TRBV7-8 and TRBJ2-7, the complete variable domain is GAGVSQSPRYKVAKRGQDVALRCDPISGHVSLFWYQQALGQGPEFLTYFQNEAQLDKSGLPSDRFFAERPEGSVSTLKIQRTQQEDSAVYLCASSSLSTPRGSEQYFGPGTRLTVT.

This chain joins TRBV5-4 and TRBJ2-1, with 8 bases aligning to TRBD2. Germline-derived CDR1 and CDR2 are SGHNT and YYREEE (reference sequence). The length of the CDR3 is 17 residues. The CDR3, as DNA: TGTGTCTTTGCCACTAAGCGGGGGCTCAGCTCCTACAATGAGCAGTTCTTC. Encoded protein: CVFATKRGLSSYNEQFF.